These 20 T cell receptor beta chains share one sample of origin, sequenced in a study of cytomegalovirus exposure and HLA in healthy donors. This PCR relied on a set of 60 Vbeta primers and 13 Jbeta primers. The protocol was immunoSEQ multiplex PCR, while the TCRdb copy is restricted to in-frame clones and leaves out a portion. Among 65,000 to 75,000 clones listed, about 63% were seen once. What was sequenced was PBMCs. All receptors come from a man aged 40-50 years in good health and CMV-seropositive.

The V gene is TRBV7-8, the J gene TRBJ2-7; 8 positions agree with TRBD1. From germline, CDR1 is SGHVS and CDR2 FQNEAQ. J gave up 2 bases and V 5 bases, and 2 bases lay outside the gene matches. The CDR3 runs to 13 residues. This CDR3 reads CASSADRAYEQYF. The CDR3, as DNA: TGTGCCAGCAGCGCGGACAGGGCCTACGAGCAGTACTTC.

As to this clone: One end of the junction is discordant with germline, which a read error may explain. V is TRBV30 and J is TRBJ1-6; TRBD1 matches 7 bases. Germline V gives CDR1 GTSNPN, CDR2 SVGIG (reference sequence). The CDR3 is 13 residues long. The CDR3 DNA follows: TGTGCCTGGAGTGGACAGGGTAATGCACCCCTCCACTTT. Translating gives CAWSGQGNAPLHF. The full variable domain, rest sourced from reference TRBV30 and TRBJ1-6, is SQTIHQWPATLVQPVGSPLSLECTVEGTSNPNLYWYRQAAGRGLQLLFYSVGIGQISSEVPQNLSASRPQDRQFILSSKKLLLSDSGFYLCAWSGQGNAPLHFGNGTRLTVT.

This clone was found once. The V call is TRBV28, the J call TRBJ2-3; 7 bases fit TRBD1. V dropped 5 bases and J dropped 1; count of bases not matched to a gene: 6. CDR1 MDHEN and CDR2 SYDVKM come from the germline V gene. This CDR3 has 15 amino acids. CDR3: CASSPQGLGTDTQYF. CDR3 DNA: TGTGCCAGCAGTCCACAGGGGTTGGGCACAGATACGCAGTATTTT. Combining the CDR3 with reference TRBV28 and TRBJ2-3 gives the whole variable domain DVKVTQSSRYLVKRTGEKVFLECVQDMDHENMFWYRQDPGLGLRLIYFSYDVKMKEKGDIPEGYSVSREKKERFSLILESASTNQTSMYLCASSPQGLGTDTQYFGPGTRLTVL.

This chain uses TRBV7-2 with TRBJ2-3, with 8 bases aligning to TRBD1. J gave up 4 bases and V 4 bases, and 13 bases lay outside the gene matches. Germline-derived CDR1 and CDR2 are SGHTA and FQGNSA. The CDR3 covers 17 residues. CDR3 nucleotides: TGTGCCAGCAGCTCCCCCCAGGGGGCGCGGTGGGCAGATACGCAGTATTTT. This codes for CASSSPQGARWADTQYF.

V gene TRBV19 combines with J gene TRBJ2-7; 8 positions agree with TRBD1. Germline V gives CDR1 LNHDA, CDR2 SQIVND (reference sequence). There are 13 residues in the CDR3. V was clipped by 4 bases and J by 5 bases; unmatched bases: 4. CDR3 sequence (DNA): TGTGCCAGTAGTAACGGACAGGGCCACGAGCAGTACTTC. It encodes CASSNGQGHEQYF. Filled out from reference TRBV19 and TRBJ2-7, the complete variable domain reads DGGITQSPKYLFRKEGQNVTLSCEQNLNHDAMYWYRQDPGQGLRLIYYSQIVNDFQKGDIAEGYSVSREKKESFPLTVTSAQKNPTAFYLCASSNGQGHEQYFGPGTRLTVT.

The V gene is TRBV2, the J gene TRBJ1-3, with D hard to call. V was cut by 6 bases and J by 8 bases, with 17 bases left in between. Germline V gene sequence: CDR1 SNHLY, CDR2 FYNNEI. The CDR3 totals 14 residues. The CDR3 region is CASSNGRGGYTIYF. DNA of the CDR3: TGTGCCAGCAGCAACGGCAGAGGAGGGTACACCATATATTTT. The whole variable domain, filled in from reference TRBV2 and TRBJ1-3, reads EPEVTQTPSHQVTQMGQEVILRCVPISNHLYFYWYRQILGQKVEFLVSFYNNEISEKSEIFDDQFSVERPDGSNFTLKIRSTKLEDSAMYFCASSNGRGGYTIYFGEGSWLTVV.

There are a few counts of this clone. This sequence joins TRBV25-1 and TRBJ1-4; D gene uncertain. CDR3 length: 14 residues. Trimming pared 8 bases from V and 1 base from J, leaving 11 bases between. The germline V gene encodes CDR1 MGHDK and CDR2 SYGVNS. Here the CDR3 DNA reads TGTGCCAGCCTAGAGACCGGAACTAATGAAAAACTGTTTTTT. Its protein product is CASLETGTNEKLFF. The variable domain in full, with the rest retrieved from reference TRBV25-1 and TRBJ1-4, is EADIYQTPRYLVIGTGKKITLECSQTMGHDKMYWYQQDPGMELHLIHYSYGVNSTEKGDLSSESTVSRIRTEHFPLTLESARPSHTSQYLCASLETGTNEKLFFGSGTQLSVL.

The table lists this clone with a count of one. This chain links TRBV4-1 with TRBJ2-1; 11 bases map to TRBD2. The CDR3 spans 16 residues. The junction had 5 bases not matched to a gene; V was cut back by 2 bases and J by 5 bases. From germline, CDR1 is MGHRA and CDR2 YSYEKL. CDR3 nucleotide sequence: TGCGCCAGCAGCCAACCCCTAGCGGGGGGAAACAATGAGCAGTTCTTC. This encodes CASSQPLAGGNNEQFF.

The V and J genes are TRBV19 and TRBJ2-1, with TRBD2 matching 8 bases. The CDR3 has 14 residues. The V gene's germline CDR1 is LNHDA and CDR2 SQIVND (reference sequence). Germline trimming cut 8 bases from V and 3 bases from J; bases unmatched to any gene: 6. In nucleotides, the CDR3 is TGTGCCAGTCGAGAGCGGGGGAGCTACAATGAGCAGTTCTTC. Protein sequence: CASRERGSYNEQFF.

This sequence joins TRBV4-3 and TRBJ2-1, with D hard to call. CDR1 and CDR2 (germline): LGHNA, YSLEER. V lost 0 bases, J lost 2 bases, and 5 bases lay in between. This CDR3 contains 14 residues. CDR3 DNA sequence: TGCGCCAGCAGCCAAGACCTTGCCTACAATGAGCAGTTCTTC. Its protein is CASSQDLAYNEQFF.

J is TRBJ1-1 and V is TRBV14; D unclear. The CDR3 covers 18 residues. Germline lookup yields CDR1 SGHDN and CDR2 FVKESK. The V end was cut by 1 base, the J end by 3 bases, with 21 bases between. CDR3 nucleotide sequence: TGTGCCAGCAGCCAAGTCCCCTGGCGGGGAGGTCGCGACACTGAAGCTTTCTTT. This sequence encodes CASSQVPWRGGRDTEAFF.

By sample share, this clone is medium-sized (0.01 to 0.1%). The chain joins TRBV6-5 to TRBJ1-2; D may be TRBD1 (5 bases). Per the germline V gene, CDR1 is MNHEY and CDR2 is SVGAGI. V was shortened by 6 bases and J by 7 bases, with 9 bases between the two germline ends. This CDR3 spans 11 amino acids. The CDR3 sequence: CASRNRFGYTF. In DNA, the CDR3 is TGTGCCAGCAGAAACAGGTTTGGCTACACCTTC.

The CDR3 DNA sequence: TGTGCCAGCAGCGCAGGGGAATATGGCTACACCTTC. Its translation: CASSAGEYGYTF. This chain connects TRBV5-4 to TRBJ1-2, with D maybe TRBD1 (6 bases). This CDR3 contains 12 residues. Germline V gives CDR1 SGHNT, CDR2 YYREEE (reference sequence). V was clipped by 4 bases and J by 5 bases, with 9 bases between them.

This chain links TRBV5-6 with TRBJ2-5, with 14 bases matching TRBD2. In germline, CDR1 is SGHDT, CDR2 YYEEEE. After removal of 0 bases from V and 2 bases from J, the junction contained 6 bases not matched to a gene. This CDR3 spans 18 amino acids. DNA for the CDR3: TGTGCCAGCAGCTTGGGGACTAGCGGGGGGCCTTTACAAGAGACCCAGTACTTC. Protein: CASSLGTSGGPLQETQYF.

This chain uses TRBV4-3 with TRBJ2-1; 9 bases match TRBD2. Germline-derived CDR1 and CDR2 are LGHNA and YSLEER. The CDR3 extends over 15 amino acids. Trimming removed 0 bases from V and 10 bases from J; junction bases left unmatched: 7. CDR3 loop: CASSQDGGGAYEQFF. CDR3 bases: TGCGCCAGCAGCCAAGATGGCGGGGGGGCCTACGAGCAGTTCTTC.

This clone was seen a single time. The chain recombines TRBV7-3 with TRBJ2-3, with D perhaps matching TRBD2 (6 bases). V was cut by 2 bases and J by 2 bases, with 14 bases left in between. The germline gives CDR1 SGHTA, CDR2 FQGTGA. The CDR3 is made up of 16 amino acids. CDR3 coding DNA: TGTGCCAGCAGCTTAGTCGGGGAGCGGGTCACAGATACGCAGTATTTT. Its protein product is CASSLVGERVTDTQYF.

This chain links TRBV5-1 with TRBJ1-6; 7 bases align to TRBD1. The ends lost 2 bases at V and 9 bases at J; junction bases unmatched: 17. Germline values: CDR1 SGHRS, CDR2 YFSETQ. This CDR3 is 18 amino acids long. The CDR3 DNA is TGCGCCAGCAGCTTAACCGGCGAACAGCGACAGGGAATTTCACCCCTCCACTTT. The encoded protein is CASSLTGEQRQGISPLHF. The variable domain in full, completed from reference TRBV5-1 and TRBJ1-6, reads KAGVTQTPRYLIKTRGQQVTLSCSPISGHRSVSWYQQTPGQGLQFLFEYFSETQRNKGNFPGRFSGRQFSNSRSEMNVSTLELGDSALYLCASSLTGEQRQGISPLHFGNGTRLTVT.

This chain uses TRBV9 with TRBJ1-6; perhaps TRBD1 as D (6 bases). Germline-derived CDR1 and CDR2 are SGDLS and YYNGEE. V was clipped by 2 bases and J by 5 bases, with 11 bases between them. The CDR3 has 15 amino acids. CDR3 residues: CASSVAGANNSPLHF. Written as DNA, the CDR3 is TGTGCCAGCAGCGTCGCGGGGGCTAATAATTCACCCCTCCACTTT.

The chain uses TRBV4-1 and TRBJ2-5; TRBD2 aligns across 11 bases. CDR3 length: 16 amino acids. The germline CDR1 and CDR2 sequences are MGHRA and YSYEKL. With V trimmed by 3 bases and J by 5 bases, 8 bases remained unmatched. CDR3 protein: CASSHSTSGGRETQYF. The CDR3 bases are TGCGCCAGCAGCCACTCAACTAGCGGGGGCCGGGAGACCCAGTACTTC.

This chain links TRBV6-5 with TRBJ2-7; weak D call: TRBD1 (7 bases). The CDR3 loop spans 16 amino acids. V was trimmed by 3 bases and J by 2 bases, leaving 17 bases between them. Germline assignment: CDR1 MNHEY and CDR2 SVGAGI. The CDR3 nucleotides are TGTGCCAGCAGTTATTCGGAGGGACAGCTAACCTACGAGCAGTACTTC. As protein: CASSYSEGQLTYEQYF.